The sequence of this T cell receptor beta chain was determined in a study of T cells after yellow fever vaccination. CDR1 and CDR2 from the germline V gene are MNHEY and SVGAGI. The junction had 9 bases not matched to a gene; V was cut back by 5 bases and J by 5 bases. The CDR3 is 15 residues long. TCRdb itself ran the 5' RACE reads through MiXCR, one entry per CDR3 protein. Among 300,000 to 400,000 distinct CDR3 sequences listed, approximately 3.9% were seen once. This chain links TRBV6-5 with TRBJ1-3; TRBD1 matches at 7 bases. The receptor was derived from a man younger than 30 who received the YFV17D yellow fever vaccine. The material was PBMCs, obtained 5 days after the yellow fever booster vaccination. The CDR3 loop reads CASSPQGEQRNTIYF. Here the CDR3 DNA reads TGTGCCAGCAGTCCTCAGGGGGAACAAAGAAACACCATATATTTT.